This TCR beta chain is drawn from a study of blood T cell repertoires in COVID-19. Study summary: Sites in the United States, Italy and Spain provided acute and convalescent COVID-19 samples. T cells, B-cell-depleted T cells, or PBMCs supplied cDNA or gDNA.

Germline CDR1 reads SGHNT; CDR2 reads YYREEE (reference sequence). The V segment lost 1 base and the J segment 1 base; nucleotides outside the gene matches: 3. The CDR3 contains 15 residues. Authors' data handling: Amplification of reference gene primers was used by the study to estimate nucleated cell counts. This table comes from immunoSEQ multiplex PCR, and its TCRdb copy is limited to in-frame clones, with some not included. V, J and clone size are those of that table, while D and trimming were read from the DNA. The top ten hold 11% of the sample, which has roughly 150,000 clones, 65% to 85% seen once.

The receptor's source is a man aged 55 to 70 with active or convalescent COVID-19. The V gene is TRBV5-4, the J gene TRBJ2-3; 7 bases map to TRBD1. Material: peripheral blood. The CDR3 DNA reads TGTGCCAGCAGCTTGAAGGGGACAGGCACAGATACGCAGTATTTT. Protein sequence: CASSLKGTGTDTQYF.